This T cell receptor beta chain was identified in a study of CXCR3-negative and CXCR3-positive naive CD8 T cells (dated by TCRdb to about 2019). Context from the whole study: In total, some 150 million TRB reads were obtained, which works out to roughly 1.5 +/- 0.3 million reads per library. Diversity and physicochemical repertoire analyses were performed on around twelve donors pooled from two independent experiments. TRBV-TRBJ cluster analysis included naive subsets from about 5 donors and memory cells from 3 donors.

Instrument on record: NextSeq 550. The Human TCR Profiling Kit (MiLaboratory) was used to prepare UMI-labeled 5' RACE TRB cDNA libraries. The full amount of extracted RNA was used for cDNA synthesis, and the full amount of resulting cDNA was used for PCR amplification. Libraries were prepared in parallel with an identical number of PCR cycles. The original methods were these. MIGEC and MiXCR extracted about 50,000 +/- 10,000 unique UMI-labeled TRB cDNA molecules per library, requiring at least two reads per UMI. An average of approximately 40,000 +/- 10,000 functional in-frame TRB CDR3 nucleotide clonotypes without stop codons was found per library. After each sample was downsampled to 5000 UMI-labeled TRB molecules, VDJtools was used to calculate diversity metrics such as normalized Shannon-Wiener and Chao1. Clonotype-size-weighted physicochemical properties of the central five CDR3 residues (interaction energy, strength, volume and Kidera factor 4) were computed in VDJtools. TCRdb reprocessed the reads and assigns one entry to each CDR3 protein sequence, leaving out DNA. TCRdb, not the original authors, processed these V and J calls. The table for this sample shows some 67,000 distinct CDR3 sequences. The ten largest clones represent approximately 1.5% of the sample.

Points on this clonotype: The clone's antigen remains unknown.

The study at large found these results: Freshly isolated PBMCs were used for most assays because CXCR3 expression went down partially after cryopreservation. Naive CXCR3-negative and CXCR3-positive cells from the same donor showed similar TRBV-TRBJ usage, whereas memory cells showed distinct patterns. Compared with CXCR3-negative naive cells, CXCR3-positive naive cells had TRB CDR3s with higher hydrophobicity (lower Kidera factor 4), lower energy, and higher strength and volume indices. Both naive subsets had comparably high repertoire diversity, while memory CD8+ T cells had much lower repertoire diversity. Because surface CD5, which is linked to self-reactivity in mice, was comparable between the naive subsets, TCR interaction strength was also inferred from the physicochemical properties of TRB CDR3s.

Each CD8+ T cell subset was flow-sorted in triplicate, and around 320,000 cells per subset were placed directly into RLT lysis buffer. Naive CD8+ T cells were defined stringently as CD45RO-CCR7+CD27+CD95- to exclude memory contaminants. Using standard density gradient centrifugation, peripheral blood mononuclear cells were isolated from buffy coats. Naive CXCR3-negative and CXCR3-positive CD8+ T cells were flow-sorted on a FACSAria III. Total RNA was extracted from sorted cells using an RNeasy Mini Kit. The CDR3 spans 15 residues, from the cysteine through the phenylalanine. No DNA sequence is on record. CDR1 and CDR2 were assigned from the germline V gene as SGHAT and FQNNGV.

The sequenced material came from naive CXCR3- CD8+ T cells from blood. The sample's cell subset or site label, decoded: CD45RO-CCR7+CD27+CD95- naive CD8+ T cells lacking CXCR3 (TNR3-). The chain uses TRBV11-2 and TRBJ2-7; TCRdb lists TRBD2, though no DNA is available to test this call. This clonotype originated in a human donor in good health. Some clones in this sample may be carry-over from other donors' samples. The CDR3 protein sequence reads: CASSPDYRLTYEQYF.